The 25 T cell receptor beta chains below were found in one sample sequenced in a study of T-cell memory formation after mild COVID-19. TCRdb analysed the 5' RACE reads with MiXCR anew, one entry per CDR3 protein. The table shows 250,000 to 300,000 distinct CDR3 sequences, with more than 15% occurring only once. The sample comprised PBMCs or a T cell subset sorted from them (not recorded which). These receptors were obtained from a young man who had mild COVID-19 (a few samples of this study predate the infection). Cell type and time point are not known.

CDR3 coding DNA: TGTGCTAGTGCCGTAACCTACGAGCAGTACTTC. This sequence encodes CASAVTYEQYF. This chain connects TRBV12-5 to TRBJ2-7; D uncertain. The V end was cut by 7 bases, the J end by 2 bases, with 6 bases between. This CDR3 region has 11 residues. CDR1 LGHNT and CDR2 FRNRAP come from the germline V gene.

This clonotype came up a few times. This sequence joins TRBV9 and TRBJ1-5; D is unclear. With 0 bases removed from V and 7 bases from J, the gap between germline ends came to 14 bases. CDR1 is SGDLS and CDR2 is YYNGEE in the germline V gene. This CDR3 is built from 15 residues. This CDR3 reads CASSVAPGIEQPQHF. CDR3 coding DNA: TGTGCCAGCAGCGTAGCTCCGGGGATAGAACAGCCCCAGCATTTT.

This clonotype was seen only a few times. The chain joins TRBV10-3 to TRBJ2-5, with TRBD2 as a possible D gene (8 bases). Per germline, CDR1 ENHRY and CDR2 SYGVKD. CDR3 size: 17 residues. The V and J ends lost 4 bases and 5 bases respectively, with 23 bases between them. CDR3 in amino acids: CAISGQGRSGGPETQYF. As DNA, the CDR3 is TGTGCCATCAGTGGACAGGGACGGAGCGGGGGACCCGAGACCCAGTACTTC.

The chain has TRBV20-1 and TRBJ2-7; D is uncertain. This CDR3 region has 10 residues. V lost 4 bases and J 6 bases, leaving 7 bases between the germline ends. CDR1 and CDR2 from the germline V gene are DFQATT and SNEGSKA (reference sequence). The DNA of the CDR3 is TGCAGTGCTACTGGTCCCGAGCAGTACTTC. Protein product: CSATGPEQYF.

This sequence joins TRBV4-3 and TRBJ2-5, with D uncertain. The CDR3 is made up of 14 amino acids. V lost 0 bases to trimming and J lost 5 bases, with 10 bases between them. Per the germline V gene, CDR1 is LGHNA and CDR2 is YSLEER. The CDR3 DNA follows: TGCGCCAGCAGCCAAGATCTAGTTGGGGAGACCCAGTACTTC. Protein: CASSQDLVGETQYF.

The chain has TRBV7-9 and TRBJ2-7; D gene unclear. V shed 1 base and J shed 7 bases, with 14 bases lying between them. The CDR3 is 14 amino acids. Germline loops: CDR1 SEHNR, CDR2 FQNEAQ (reference sequence). CDR3 sequence reads: CASSLVGEWKEQYF. CDR3 DNA: TGTGCCAGCAGCTTAGTCGGAGAGTGGAAAGAGCAGTACTTC.

This clonotype was observed a handful of times. V usage is TRBV25-1 and J usage is TRBJ1-6, with D unclear. V shed 6 bases and J shed 9 bases, with 12 bases lying between them. The CDR3 has 13 amino acids. Germline-derived CDR1 and CDR2 are MGHDK and SYGVNS. DNA of the CDR3: TGTGCCAGCAGCGCTGAGACTGGTTCACCCCTCCACTTT. Translated, it gives CASSAETGSPLHF.

The sample holds a few counts of this clonotype. The CDR3 coding sequence is TGTGCCAGCAGCGACAGGCCTGGGGCCAACGTCCTGACTTTC. It yields the protein CASSDRPGANVLTF. The chain has TRBV7-2 and TRBJ2-6; D possibly corresponds to TRBD1 (6 bases). Trimming pared 5 bases from V and 2 bases from J, leaving 7 bases between. Germline loops: CDR1 SGHTA, CDR2 FQGNSA. The CDR3 has 14 residues.

V and J are TRBV7-9 and TRBJ1-1, with 7 bases fitting TRBD1. The CDR3 covers 14 residues. Per germline, CDR1 SEHNR and CDR2 FQNEAQ (reference sequence). V lost 5 bases, J lost 7 bases, and 10 bases stayed unmatched. The CDR3 is CASSRSDRTGEAFF. The CDR3 region has the DNA TGTGCCAGCAGCCGATCGGACAGGACGGGTGAAGCTTTCTTT.

This clonotype was counted at least ten times. CDR3 sequence (DNA): TGTGCCAGCAGCTTAGTGGGCAGGAATTCACCCCTCCACTTT. This sequence encodes CASSLVGRNSPLHF. The V and J genes are TRBV7-9 and TRBJ1-6; no clear D. Germline V gene lookup returns CDR1 SEHNR and CDR2 FQNEAQ (reference sequence). The CDR3 length is 14 residues. V lost 1 base and J 7 bases, leaving 8 bases between the germline ends.

The CDR3 region is CASGVAGTKNIQYF. In nucleotides, the CDR3 is TGTGCCAGCGGAGTAGCAGGGACCAAAAACATTCAGTACTTC. The genes are TRBV18 and TRBJ2-4, with a tentative D call TRBD1 (5 bases). CDR1 and CDR2 (germline): KGHSH, LQKENI. CDR3 size: 14 residues. Trimming left V 8 bases short and J 2 bases short, with 13 bases between.

This clonotype has more than one count but fewer than ten. This chain links TRBV7-3 with TRBJ2-3; D is perhaps TRBD2 (5 bases). Trimming took off 5 bases at V and 4 bases at J, with 10 bases between the two ends. The CDR3 sequence is 13 residues long. Germline V CDR1 and CDR2: SGHTA, FQGTGA. Here the CDR3 DNA reads TGTGCCAGCAGCGATCCACTAGCAGATACGCAGTATTTT. Its protein product is CASSDPLADTQYF.

This clonotype was counted between two and nine times. V usage is TRBV20-1 and J usage is TRBJ2-3, with 13 bases aligning to TRBD2. The germline V gene has CDR1 DFQATT and CDR2 SNEGSKA (reference sequence). The junction had 12 bases not matched to a gene; V was cut back by 6 bases and J by 6 bases. The length of the CDR3 is 16 residues. DNA of the CDR3: TGCAGTGCCCCTTTGGGACTAGCGGGGTATGGGGATACGCAGTATTTT. Amino acids: CSAPLGLAGYGDTQYF.

The J gene is TRBJ2-7, the V gene TRBV9; 9 bases line up with TRBD1. The CDR3 runs 14 residues. Germline-derived CDR1 and CDR2 are SGDLS and YYNGEE. Trimming cost V 1 base and J 5 bases; bases outside gene matches: 4. Here the CDR3 reads CASSVRDRDNEQYF. The CDR3 region has the DNA TGTGCCAGCAGCGTACGGGACAGGGACAACGAGCAGTACTTC.

The chain couples TRBV20-1 to TRBJ2-5, with 8 nucleotides matching TRBD2. With V trimmed by 5 bases and J by 1 base, 6 bases remained unmatched. CDR1 is DFQATT, CDR2 SNEGSKA, per germline (reference sequence). The CDR3 has 14 residues. CDR3 bases: TGCAGTGCTCGTATAGGGACTAGCCAAGAGACCCAGTACTTC. Encoded protein: CSARIGTSQETQYF.

The chain has TRBV7-9 and TRBJ2-1; D gene unclear. Germline CDR1 is SEHNR and CDR2 is FQNEAQ (reference sequence). There are 13 residues in the CDR3. With 0 bases removed from V and 7 bases from J, the gap between germline ends came to 7 bases. The CDR3 here is CASSLAWANEQFF. The CDR3 DNA follows: TGTGCCAGCAGCTTAGCTTGGGCAAATGAGCAGTTCTTC.

This clonotype was found a few times. The chain has TRBV10-2 and TRBJ2-7, with 11 bases that match TRBD1. This CDR3 region has 13 residues. Trimming cost V 6 bases and J 7 bases; bases outside gene matches: 5. CDR1 and CDR2 (germline): WSHSY, SAAADI. This chain's CDR3 is CASRWDRGGEQYF. CDR3 bases: TGCGCCAGCAGATGGGACAGGGGGGGAGAGCAGTACTTC.

This clonotype is medium-sized (0.01 to 0.1%) by share. The chain carries TRBV29-1 and TRBJ2-2; the match to TRBD2 covers 10 bases. This CDR3 has 14 amino acids. V lost 3 bases, J lost 3 bases, and 1 base stayed unmatched. CDR1 is SQVTM, CDR2 ANQGSEA, per germline. The CDR3 sequence: CSVDSGGDTGELFF. The CDR3 DNA sequence: TGCAGCGTTGACAGCGGGGGGGACACCGGGGAGCTGTTTTTT.

CDR3 amino acids: CAISGQGVGYEQYV. CDR3 bases: TGTGCCATCTCCGGACAGGGGGTCGGGTACGAGCAGTACGTC. The chain employs TRBV10-3 and TRBJ2-7; 10 bases agree with TRBD1. Per the germline V gene, CDR1 is ENHRY and CDR2 is SYGVKD. Unmatched junction bases numbered 8, after V lost 8 bases and J lost 4 bases. CDR3 size: 14 residues.

This rearrangement joins TRBV5-6 to TRBJ2-5; weak D call: TRBD2 (7 bases). Germline CDR1 reads SGHDT; CDR2 reads YYEEEE. Trimming took 6 bases from V and 5 from J, leaving 20 bases between them. This CDR3 contains 15 residues. CDR3 sequence (DNA): TGTGCCAGCACTCCTCCCGTGGGGGGGCGGGAGACCCAGTACTTC. Protein sequence: CASTPPVGGRETQYF.

V usage is TRBV7-2 and J usage is TRBJ2-3; D possibly corresponds to TRBD1 (6 bases). Trimming pared 1 base from V and 8 bases from J, leaving 19 bases between. CDR1 is SGHTA, CDR2 FQGNSA, per germline. The CDR3 spans 16 residues. The CDR3 coding sequence is TGTGCCAGCAGCTTAGACAGTAGGGGGTCGGAAGGTACGCAGTATTTT. Translated: CASSLDSRGSEGTQYF.

The chain couples TRBV5-1 to TRBJ2-3, with TRBD1 matching 8 bases. Germline assignment: CDR1 SGHRS and CDR2 YFSETQ. CDR3 length: 15 residues. The trim removed 4 bases at V and 10 bases at J, leaving 14 bases unmatched. The CDR3 DNA follows: TGCGCCAGCAGCACGCGGACAGGGAATGAGAAGGCGCAGTATTTT. Translated, it gives CASSTRTGNEKAQYF.

This clonotype was seen ten or more times. This chain links TRBV7-9 with TRBJ1-1, with a weak D call TRBD1 (6 bases). V shed 1 base and J shed 8 bases, with 8 bases lying between them. The CDR3 has 12 residues. Germline CDR1 is SEHNR and CDR2 is FQNEAQ (reference sequence). This CDR3 is CASSLGGAEAFF. The CDR3 region has the DNA TGTGCCAGCAGCTTAGGGGGGGCGGAAGCTTTCTTT.

This clonotype came up a few times. The V gene is TRBV7-2, the J gene TRBJ2-5, with 7 bases fitting TRBD2. CDR1 is SGHTA, CDR2 FQGNSA, per germline. This CDR3 contains 16 residues. The V and J ends lost 6 bases and 5 bases, in that order; junction bases with no gene match: 15. CDR3 loop: CASSPDGGSGAETQYF. The CDR3, as DNA: TGTGCCAGCAGTCCAGACGGAGGAAGCGGGGCGGAGACCCAGTACTTC.

This chain uses TRBV5-5 with TRBJ1-2; 7 bases are a match to TRBD1. The CDR3 contains 14 residues. Germline V lookup: CDR1 SGHKS, CDR2 YYEKEE (reference sequence). Unmatched junction bases numbered 2, after V lost 3 bases and J lost 0 bases. CDR3 residues: CASSSGTANYGYTF. CDR3 DNA: TGTGCCAGCAGCTCAGGGACAGCTAACTATGGCTACACCTTC.